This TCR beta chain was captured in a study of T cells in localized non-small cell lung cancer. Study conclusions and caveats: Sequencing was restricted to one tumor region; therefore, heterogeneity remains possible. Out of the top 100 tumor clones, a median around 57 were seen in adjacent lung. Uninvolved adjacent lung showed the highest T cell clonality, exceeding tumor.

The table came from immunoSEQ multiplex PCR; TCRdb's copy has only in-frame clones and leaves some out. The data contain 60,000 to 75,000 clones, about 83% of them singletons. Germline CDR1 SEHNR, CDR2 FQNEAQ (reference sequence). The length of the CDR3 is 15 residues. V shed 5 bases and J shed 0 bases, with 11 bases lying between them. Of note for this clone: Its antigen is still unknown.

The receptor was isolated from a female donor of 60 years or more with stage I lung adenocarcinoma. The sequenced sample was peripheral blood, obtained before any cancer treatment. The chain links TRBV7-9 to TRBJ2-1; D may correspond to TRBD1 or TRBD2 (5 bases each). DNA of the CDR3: TGTGCCAGCAGCCCCAGTGGGGGCTCCTACAATGAGCAGTTCTTC. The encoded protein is CASSPSGGSYNEQFF.